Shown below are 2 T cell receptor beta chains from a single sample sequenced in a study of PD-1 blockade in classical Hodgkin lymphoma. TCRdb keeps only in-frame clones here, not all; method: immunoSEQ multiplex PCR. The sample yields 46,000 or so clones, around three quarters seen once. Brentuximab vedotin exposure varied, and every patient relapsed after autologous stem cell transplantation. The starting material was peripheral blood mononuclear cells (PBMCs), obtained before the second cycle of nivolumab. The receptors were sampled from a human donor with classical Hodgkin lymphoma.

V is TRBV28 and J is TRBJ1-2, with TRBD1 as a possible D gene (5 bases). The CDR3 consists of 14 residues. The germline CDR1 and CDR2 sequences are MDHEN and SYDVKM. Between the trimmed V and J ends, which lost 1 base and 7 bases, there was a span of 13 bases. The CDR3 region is CASSLSLREGGYTF. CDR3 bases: TGTGCCAGCAGTTTATCTCTCAGGGAGGGTGGCTACACCTTC.

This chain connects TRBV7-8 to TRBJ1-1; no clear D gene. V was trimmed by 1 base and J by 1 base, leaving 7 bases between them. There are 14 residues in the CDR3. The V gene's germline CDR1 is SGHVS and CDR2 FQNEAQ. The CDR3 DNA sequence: TGTGCCAGCAGCTTAGATTACGCGAACACTGAAGCTTTCTTT. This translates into CASSLDYANTEAFF. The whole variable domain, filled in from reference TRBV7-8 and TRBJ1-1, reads GAGVSQSPRYKVAKRGQDVALRCDPISGHVSLFWYQQALGQGPEFLTYFQNEAQLDKSGLPSDRFFAERPEGSVSTLKIQRTQQEDSAVYLCASSLDYANTEAFFGQGTRLTVV.